The T cell receptor beta chain under discussion was sequenced for a study of blood T cell repertoires in COVID-19. Here immunoSEQ multiplex PCR was the method, and the copy in TCRdb shows in-frame clones only, minus some. The repertoire holds some 130,000 clones, around three quarters seen once, with around 3.9% in the top ten. The origin of this receptor is a woman of 80 years or more with acute or convalescent COVID-19. Sequenced sample: peripheral blood.

Here the CDR3 reads CASTLPGRVGTNYGYTF. The DNA of the CDR3 is TGTGCCAGCACCCTCCCCGGCAGGGTGGGAACTAACTATGGCTACACCTTC. The V gene is TRBV28, the J gene TRBJ1-2; weak D call: TRBD1 (5 bases). V gave up 7 bases and J gave up 0 bases, with 21 bases separating them. The CDR3 contains 17 residues. The germline V gene encodes CDR1 MDHEN and CDR2 SYDVKM.